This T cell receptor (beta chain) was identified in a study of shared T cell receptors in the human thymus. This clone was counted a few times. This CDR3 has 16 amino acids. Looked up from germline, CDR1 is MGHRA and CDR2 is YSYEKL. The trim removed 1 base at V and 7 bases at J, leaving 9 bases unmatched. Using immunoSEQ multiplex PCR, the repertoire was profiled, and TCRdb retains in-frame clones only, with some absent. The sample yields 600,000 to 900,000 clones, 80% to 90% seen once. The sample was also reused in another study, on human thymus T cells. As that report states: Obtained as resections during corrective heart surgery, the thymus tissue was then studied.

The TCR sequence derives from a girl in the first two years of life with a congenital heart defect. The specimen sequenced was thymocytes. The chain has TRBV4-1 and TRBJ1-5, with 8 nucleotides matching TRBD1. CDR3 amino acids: CASSQGFGGQEQPQHF. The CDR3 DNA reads TGCGCCAGCAGCCAAGGCTTTGGGGGACAGGAGCAGCCCCAGCATTTT.